This TCR beta chain came from a study of T cells in Graves' hyperthyroidism and ophthalmopathy. It was RNA transcripts that yielded the amplified TCR beta CDR3 regions. First-round RT-PCR with HTBI primers amplified the TCR CDR3 region. TCRdb independently ran MiXCR on the multiplex PCR reads; one entry per CDR3 protein. The sample gives approximately 610,000 distinct CDR3 sequences, approximately 15% of which show up once; around a sixth is in the top ten. The CDR3 totals 15 residues. Per the germline V gene, CDR1 is SEHNR and CDR2 is FQNEAQ (reference sequence). Losses at the gene ends were 5 bases for V and 2 bases for J; bases not matched to a gene: 8. Researchers defined stable Graves' hyperthyroidism as no ophthalmopathy progression within 18 months. The hyperthyroidism was newly diagnosed and had lasted under 2 months; the patients were aged 18 to 65. Lactation, pregnancy, other autoimmune disease or uncontrolled infection led to exclusion of patients. Diagnoses were made from clinical symptoms, serum measures (thyroxine and TRAb), thyroid ultrasound and orbital computed tomography.

This clonotype was counted only a few times. Material: blood. J is TRBJ2-5 and V is TRBV7-9, with 7 positions matching TRBD1. The receptor was isolated from a woman aged 18 to 35 with Graves' hyperthyroidism. CDR3 residues: CASSKWDSQQETQYF. CDR3 in DNA: TGTGCCAGCAGCAAATGGGACAGTCAACAAGAGACCCAGTACTTC.